The clone carrying this T cell receptor (beta chain) appeared a single time. Specified treatment: randomized to nivolumab then ipilimumab (arm A) or the reverse (arm B). DNA-damaging chemotherapy had not been given to any patient beforehand. From thawed PBMCs, live CD3+CD8+ cells negative for CD19 and CD56 were sorted. Profiled with immunoSEQ multiplex PCR; TCRdb holds only in-frame clones, not every one. Among 30,000 to 40,000 clones listed, roughly 81% were seen once. The ends lost 5 bases at V and 8 bases at J; junction bases unmatched: 7. This CDR3 region has 14 residues. Germline values: CDR1 MNHNS, CDR2 SASEGT. The data were taken from a study of sequential checkpoint blockade in melanoma. Whole-study context: First-line arms were nivolumab then ipilimumab, or the reverse, randomized 1:1. Each arm's sequence ended with maintenance nivolumab.

The material was CD8+ T cells sorted from blood (inferred from file names), obtained from a patient given nivolumab and ipilimumab in sequence. This sequence joins TRBV6-1 and TRBJ1-4; 8 bases fit TRBD1. The clonotype originates from a human donor with melanoma. The CDR3 DNA reads TGTGCCAGCAGTTTCAGGGGGCTGGTAGAAAAACTGTTTTTT. It is translated as CASSFRGLVEKLFF.